A single sample is the source of the 14 T cell receptor beta chains below, sequenced in a study of shared clonotypes between healthy human individuals. The protocol was immunoSEQ multiplex PCR, while the TCRdb copy is restricted to in-frame clones and leaves out a portion. The sample holds hundreds of thousands of clones, roughly 70% seen once. Sample: memory CD4+ T cells sorted from blood. Subset defined: CD45RA-negative fraction. These receptors all stem from a woman aged 25 to 39 in good health.

The chain uses TRBV19 and TRBJ1-5; perhaps TRBD1 as D (5 bases). Germline values: CDR1 LNHDA, CDR2 SQIVND (reference sequence). The CDR3 runs to 18 residues. V lost 6 bases and J lost 0, with 21 bases in between. The CDR3 is CASSHATGAGGSNQPQHF. The CDR3 coding sequence is TGTGCCAGTAGCCATGCTACTGGGGCGGGGGGTAGCAATCAGCCCCAGCATTTT.

V and J are TRBV28 and TRBJ2-7, with D unclear. Per the germline V gene, CDR1 is MDHEN and CDR2 is SYDVKM. This CDR3 is built from 14 residues. The V and J ends lost 6 bases and 3 bases respectively, with 15 bases between them. The chain's CDR3 is CASSRRSSLYEQYF. DNA of the CDR3: TGTGCCAGCAGCCGACGGTCCAGCCTCTACGAGCAGTACTTC.

As to this clone: The identical CDR3 is also encoded by other nucleotide sequences in the sample. V usage is TRBV18 and J usage is TRBJ2-2; D is perhaps TRBD1 or TRBD2 (5 bases each). The CDR3 runs to 14 residues. CDR1 is KGHSH, CDR2 LQKENI, per germline. Trimming took off 1 base at V and 5 bases at J, with 8 bases between the two ends. Here the CDR3 DNA reads TGTGCCAGCTCACCACAGGGGAGTACCGGGGAGCTGTTTTTT. Its translation: CASSPQGSTGELFF.

The chain carries TRBV7-8 and TRBJ1-5; D is possibly TRBD1 (5 bases). CDR1 SGHVS and CDR2 FQNEAQ come from the germline V gene. V dropped 1 base and J dropped 3 bases, with 13 bases sitting between them. CDR3 length: 16 amino acids. Here the CDR3 DNA reads TGTGCCAGCAGCTTAGGGGCCGGGGCCTACAATCAGCCCCAGCATTTT. Protein: CASSLGAGAYNQPQHF.

The chain carries TRBV5-4 and TRBJ2-1; TRBD2 agrees at 7 bases. CDR3 length: 14 amino acids. Germline V gene data show CDR1 as SGHNT and CDR2 as YYREEE (reference sequence). V dropped 0 bases and J dropped 7; count of bases not matched to a gene: 4. CDR3 loop: CASSLGGSWNEQFF. In DNA form, the CDR3 reads TGTGCCAGCAGCTTGGGCGGGAGTTGGAATGAGCAGTTCTTC. Combining the CDR3 with reference TRBV5-4 and TRBJ2-1 gives the whole variable domain ETGVTQSPTHLIKTRGQQVTLRCSSQSGHNTVSWYQQALGQGPQFIFQYYREEENGRGNFPPRFSGLQFPNYSSELNVNALELDDSALYLCASSLGGSWNEQFFGPGTRLTVL.

This clone was observed a handful of times. The chain recombines TRBV7-8 with TRBJ2-1; D is perhaps TRBD1 (6 bases). The CDR3 totals 16 residues. Trimming left V 5 bases short and J 3 bases short, with 17 bases between. The germline V gene encodes CDR1 SGHVS and CDR2 FQNEAQ. CDR3 loop: CASSGTDSNHYNEQFF. In DNA, the CDR3 is TGTGCCAGCAGCGGGACGGACAGCAATCACTACAATGAGCAGTTCTTC.

The chain combines TRBV5-1 with TRBJ2-2; TRBD2 matches 14 bases. Germline-derived CDR1 and CDR2 are SGHRS and YFSETQ. V was pared by 4 bases and J by 6 bases, with 5 bases of the junction left unmatched. The length of the CDR3 is 16 residues. The CDR3 DNA sequence: TGCGCCAGCAGCCCTGGGGGACTAGCGGGAGCCGGGGAGCTGTTTTTT. It yields the protein CASSPGGLAGAGELFF. Drawing the rest from reference TRBV5-1 and TRBJ2-2, the complete variable domain is KAGVTQTPRYLIKTRGQQVTLSCSPISGHRSVSWYQQTPGQGLQFLFEYFSETQRNKGNFPGRFSGRQFSNSRSEMNVSTLELGDSALYLCASSPGGLAGAGELFFGEGSRLTVL.

This rearrangement joins TRBV28 to TRBJ1-2, with a tentative D call TRBD1 (6 bases). The germline V gene has CDR1 MDHEN and CDR2 SYDVKM. V lost 8 bases, J lost 7 bases, and 17 bases lay in between. The CDR3 length is 13 residues. The CDR3 DNA is TGTGCCAGCCAAAAGACAGGTATCTCTGGCTACACCTTC. Its protein product is CASQKTGISGYTF.

V and J are TRBV5-1 and TRBJ2-2; 7 bases match TRBD2. Germline V CDR1 and CDR2: SGHRS, YFSETQ. V shed 0 bases and J 2 bases; nucleotides not matched to a gene: 4. CDR3 length equals 16 residues. The CDR3 spells CASSLGPSGNTGELFF. CDR3 in DNA: TGCGCCAGCAGCTTGGGTCCTAGCGGAAACACCGGGGAGCTGTTTTTT.

This chain joins TRBV6-5 and TRBJ1-2, with a possible D match to TRBD1 (5 bases). CDR3 length equals 14 residues. CDR1 and CDR2 from the germline V gene are MNHEY and SVGAGI. Trimming cost V 9 bases and J 0 bases, with 14 bases left between them. CDR3 bases: TGTGCCAGTCGAGACAGTCAAACTAACTATGGCTACACCTTC. This sequence encodes CASRDSQTNYGYTF.

With regard to this clone: One end of the junction varies from germline; a read error may be responsible. The V gene is TRBV10-2, the J gene TRBJ2-1; a weak D match, TRBD2 (6 bases). Germline V gene lookup returns CDR1 WSHSY and CDR2 SAAADI. This CDR3 is built from 13 residues. The CDR3 nucleotides read TGCGCCAGCAGCCGGTGGATAGCGGAGAGTTCGGTCTTC. It specifies CASSRWIAESSVF.

This clone showed up just a few times. The J gene is TRBJ1-1, the V gene TRBV30, with D perhaps matching TRBD1 (6 bases). Germline loops: CDR1 GTSNPN, CDR2 SVGIG (reference sequence). The CDR3 sequence is 12 residues long. V was clipped by 3 bases and J by 10 bases, with 15 bases between them. CDR3: CAWSYRDKVAFF. DNA of the CDR3: TGTGCCTGGAGCTACCGGGACAAAGTAGCTTTCTTT.

This clone was seen more than once but under ten times. The J gene is TRBJ2-7, the V gene TRBV7-2; D may be TRBD1 or TRBD2 (5 bases each). The V gene lost 1 base and the J gene lost 7 bases, with 17 bases spanning the gap. CDR1 is SGHTA, CDR2 FQGNSA, per germline. The CDR3 loop spans 15 amino acids. The CDR3 loop is CASSLGGGTRGEQYF. CDR3 DNA: TGTGCCAGCAGCTTAGGGGGTGGGACCCGCGGGGAGCAGTACTTC.

The chain employs TRBV19 and TRBJ2-2; 16 nucleotides line up with TRBD2. Germline V gene data show CDR1 as LNHDA and CDR2 as SQIVND (reference sequence). The CDR3 consists of 16 residues. Trimming cost V 9 bases and J 6 bases; bases outside gene matches: 7. CDR3 loop: CASSGLAGGPSGELFF. The CDR3 region has the DNA TGTGCCAGCTCGGGACTAGCGGGAGGGCCTTCCGGGGAGCTGTTTTTT.